This TCR beta chain was profiled in a study of beta chain features in type 1 diabetes. This CDR3 comprises 19 residues. V lost 4 bases and J lost 0; bases outside the gene matches: 9. CDR1 and CDR2 from the germline V gene are SGDLS and YYNGEE. Every bit of the isolated RNA underwent reverse transcription, so sequencing read expressed TCRB transcripts. The repertoire was sequenced with immunoSEQ multiplex PCR; TCRdb's copy has only in-frame clones and lacks some. The profile covers approximately 300,000 clones, with more than 9.5% appearing a single time and around 0.015% taken by the ten largest. The single heparinised draw taken from each donor contained roughly 100 mL of blood on average.

Sample: naive CD4+ T cells from blood. This rearrangement joins TRBV9 to TRBJ2-1; 14 bases are a match to TRBD2. This TCR derives from a woman aged 25-40 years in good health. The CDR3 DNA is TGTGCCAGCAGCTCGGGGACTAGCGGGAGAAGGGGCTCCTACAATGAGCAGTTCTTC. The encoded protein is CASSSGTSGRRGSYNEQFF.